This T cell receptor beta chain was profiled in a study of OX40 agonist ivuxolimab in advanced cancers. A note on the overall study: Ivuxolimab, which targeted the costimulatory receptor OX40 (CD134), was an agonistic, fully human IgG2 monoclonal antibody. Patients were allowed to have had prior anti-PD-1, anti-PD-L1 or anti-CTLA-4 therapy, and around two fifths of the dose-escalation patients had been treated with checkpoint inhibitors. The monotherapy dose-escalation portion (N = 52 patients) of the phase I ivuxolimab trial is reported in the paper. Intravenous ivuxolimab was administered to patients every 2 weeks at six dose levels: 0.01, 0.1, 0.3, 1.5, 3 and 10 mg/kg. Three dose-escalation patients achieved partial responses, one with hepatocellular carcinoma and two with cutaneous melanoma. In the dose-escalation cohort, 82.7% of patients were male, and the mean age was about 55 years, with a range of about 23 to 85. The point of sequencing TCRbeta in the periphery was to test whether ivuxolimab changed TCR sequence diversity and drove clonal T-cell expansion. Of the approximately 50 dose-escalation patients, hepatocellular carcinoma was present in approximately 20, melanoma in roughly 15, renal cell carcinoma in 9 and head and neck cancer in 9. What the authors observed across the whole study: In the 0.1-3.0 mg/kg groups, partial responders were among the patients with the lowest normalized peripheral clonal expansion, particularly in CD8+ T cells. Low levels of normalized T-cell clonal expansion were also seen in some nonresponding patients. After ivuxolimab, more expanded clones were found on average in CD8+ T cells than in CD4+ T cells. At doses of 0.1 to 3.0 mg/kg, clonal expansion of both CD4+ and CD8+ T cells in blood was seen between baseline and week 6. The antigen specificity of the clonally expanded peripheral T cells was not determined.

About this clone: Its antigen is unknown. Qualities for individual bases were not recorded, and no much larger clone is one base off.

The trial excluded patients who had a history of autoimmune disease or were on systemic immunosuppression. Peripheral blood for TCR sequencing was drawn from every dose cohort at baseline, at cycle 4 day 1 and at cycle 7 day 1. Samples came from an open-label, multicenter, first-in-human phase I dose-escalation trial of ivuxolimab. Adults with locally advanced or metastatic melanoma, renal cell carcinoma, hepatocellular carcinoma or head and neck squamous cell carcinoma were enrolled in the trial. Before TCR sequencing, CD4+ T cells and CD8+ T cells from peripheral blood were sorted into separate populations. For sequencing of the TCRbeta CDR3 region, genomic DNA was extracted from the sorted cells. TCRbeta CDR3 regions were sequenced using the immunoSEQ Assay. This immuneACCESS table, as held by TCRdb, lists in-frame sequences with V and J called but not all clones. Of the missing ones, under half trace to an unresolved V gene in checked studies; the others have no known cause. The sample records roughly 100,000 clones, approximately 80% of which are singletons. Around 1.1% of the sample comes from the top ten.

The input for sequencing was CD4+ or CD8+ T cells sorted from blood, taken in a trial of the OX40 agonist ivuxolimab. The sequence was collected from an adult with an advanced solid tumor such as melanoma, head and neck, liver or kidney cancer.

The DNA reads as follows: TGCAGCGTTCTGGACAGGGGCTATAACCCGAACACCGGGGAGCTGTTTTTT. It translates as CSVLDRGYNPNTGELFF. The chain uses TRBV29-1 and TRBJ2-2; 9 bases in the middle match TRBD1. CDR1 and CDR2, looked up from the germline V gene, are SQVTM and ANQGSEA. The CDR3 spans 17 residues, from the cysteine through the phenylalanine. The only DNA kept is the CDR3, 51 bases in frame from the first base. Trimming takes 5 bases off V and 0 bases off J; junction bases not matched to a gene: 10.